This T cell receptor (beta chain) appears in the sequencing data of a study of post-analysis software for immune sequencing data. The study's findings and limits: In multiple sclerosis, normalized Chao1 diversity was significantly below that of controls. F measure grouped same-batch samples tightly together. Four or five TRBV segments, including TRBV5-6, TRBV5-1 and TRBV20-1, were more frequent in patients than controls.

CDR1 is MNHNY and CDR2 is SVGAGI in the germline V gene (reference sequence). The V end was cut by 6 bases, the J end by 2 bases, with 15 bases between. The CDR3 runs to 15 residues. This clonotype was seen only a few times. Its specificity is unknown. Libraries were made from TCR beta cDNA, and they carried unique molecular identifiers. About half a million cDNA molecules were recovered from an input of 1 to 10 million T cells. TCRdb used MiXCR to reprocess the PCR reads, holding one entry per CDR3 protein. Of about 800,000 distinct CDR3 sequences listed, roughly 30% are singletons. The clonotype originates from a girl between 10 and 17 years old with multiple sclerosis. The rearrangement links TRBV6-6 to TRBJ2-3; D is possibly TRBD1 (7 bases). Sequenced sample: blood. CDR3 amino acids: CASRETGTYTDTQYF. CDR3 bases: TGTGCCAGCAGGGAGACAGGGACTTACACAGATACGCAGTATTTT.